Below, 21 T cell receptor beta chains from the same sample are listed, as sequenced in a study of radiotherapy plus CTLA-4 blockade in lung cancer. The method was immunoSEQ multiplex PCR; TCRdb's version includes in-frame clones alone and lacks a portion of them. The table lists under 95,000 clones, roughly 79% of them singletons. The material sequenced was peripheral blood, taken from a patient treated with radiotherapy plus ipilimumab. These receptors all stem from a human donor with non-small cell lung cancer whose response to radiotherapy plus ipilimumab could not be evaluated. Some clones in this sample may be carry-over from other donors' samples.

This chain connects TRBV11-2 to TRBJ2-3, with a tentative D call TRBD2 (6 bases). V was cut by 4 bases and J by 6 bases, with 14 bases left in between. In germline, CDR1 is SGHAT, CDR2 FQNNGV. The CDR3 runs to 14 residues. Here the CDR3 reads CASSSGEAADTQYF. DNA of the CDR3: TGTGCCAGCAGCTCCGGGGAGGCCGCGGATACGCAGTATTTT.

V is TRBV4-2 and J is TRBJ2-1; 10 nucleotides align to TRBD1. Germline-derived CDR1 and CDR2 are LGHNA and YNFKEQ. The junction had 7 bases not matched to a gene; V was cut back by 0 bases and J by 8 bases. CDR3 length: 16 amino acids. The CDR3 coding sequence is TGTGCCAGCAGCCAAGAGACAGGGGGCGCATTCTATGAGCAGTTCTTC. Encoded protein: CASSQETGGAFYEQFF.

The count of this clone is one. The gene calls are TRBV19 and TRBJ1-4; 8 bases line up with TRBD1. The CDR3 loop spans 15 amino acids. Trimming removed 5 bases from V and 2 bases from J; junction bases left unmatched: 4. Germline assignment: CDR1 LNHDA and CDR2 SQIVND (reference sequence). The CDR3, as DNA: TGTGCCAGTAGTGTTCAGGGGGCTACTAATGAAAAACTGTTTTTT. Its protein product is CASSVQGATNEKLFF.

The V call is TRBV9, the J call TRBJ2-5; 9 bases are shared with TRBD2. CDR3 length: 15 residues. Germline assignment: CDR1 SGDLS and CDR2 YYNGEE. Unmatched junction bases numbered 5, after V lost 0 bases and J lost 5 bases. CDR3 nucleotides: TGTGCCAGCAGCGTAGGAGGCGCGGGGGGGGAGACCCAGTACTTC. The encoded protein is CASSVGGAGGETQYF. Drawing the rest from reference TRBV9 and TRBJ2-5, the complete variable domain is DSGVTQTPKHLITATGQRVTLRCSPRSGDLSVYWYQQSLDQGLQFLIQYYNGEERAKGNILERFSAQQFPDLHSELNLSSLELGDSALYFCASSVGGAGGETQYFGPGTRLLVL.

CDR3 coding DNA: TGTGCCAGCAGCGGAAACGAGGGCTACACCTTC. As protein: CASSGNEGYTF. V gene TRBV9 combines with J gene TRBJ1-2; D gene uncertain. The CDR3 length is 11 residues. The V and J ends lost 3 bases and 8 bases respectively, with 8 bases between them. CDR1 is SGDLS, CDR2 YYNGEE, per germline.

The chain couples TRBV19 to TRBJ2-3; 9 bases match TRBD1. Germline V gene lookup returns CDR1 LNHDA and CDR2 SQIVND (reference sequence). V lost 3 bases, J lost 4 bases, and 5 bases stayed unmatched. CDR3 length: 15 residues. The CDR3 loop is CASSIGTGPPDTQYF. CDR3 nucleotide sequence: TGTGCCAGTAGTATCGGGACAGGGCCTCCAGATACGCAGTATTTT.

The chain recombines TRBV4-2 with TRBJ2-1; the match to TRBD1 covers 8 bases. With 1 base clipped from V and 10 bases from J, the junction kept 9 bases outside the gene matches. CDR3 length: 15 residues. Germline V gives CDR1 LGHNA, CDR2 YNFKEQ. The CDR3 protein is CASSQVTGVLGEQFF. The CDR3 DNA sequence: TGTGCCAGCAGCCAAGTGACAGGGGTACTAGGAGAGCAGTTCTTC.

V usage is TRBV6-4 and J usage is TRBJ2-2; D might be TRBD2 (7 bases). The germline CDR1 and CDR2 sequences are MRHNA and SNTAGT. This CDR3 has 13 amino acids. Trimming shortened V by 7 bases and J by 7 bases, and 13 bases separated the two germline ends. Here the CDR3 reads CASTGGGLGELFF. In nucleotides, the CDR3 is TGTGCCAGCACTGGGGGGGGGCTCGGGGAGCTGTTTTTT.

This chain's CDR3 is CASSLRGYRNQPQHF. The CDR3 nucleotides read TGTGCCAGCAGTTTACGGGGGTACCGCAATCAGCCCCAGCATTTT. This chain links TRBV28 with TRBJ1-5; a possible D gene is TRBD1 (5 bases). Per germline, CDR1 MDHEN and CDR2 SYDVKM. Between the trimmed V and J ends, which lost 2 bases and 2 bases, there was a span of 10 bases. The CDR3 covers 15 residues.

The chain combines TRBV2 with TRBJ2-1; 12 bases match TRBD2. The CDR3 spans 17 residues. Germline V gene sequence: CDR1 SNHLY, CDR2 FYNNEI. The V and J ends lost 4 bases and 5 bases, in that order; junction bases with no gene match: 9. For the CDR3, the DNA is TGTGCCAGCAGTGCCATTGGACTAGCGGGGACCGACAATGAGCAGTTCTTC. Encoded protein: CASSAIGLAGTDNEQFF.

Comment on this clone: Germline is not matched at one junction end, which may reflect a read error. The sample holds other DNA sequences that translate to the same CDR3. The chain employs TRBV5-6 and TRBJ2-7; a weak D match, TRBD2 (5 bases). CDR3 length: 15 amino acids. Per germline, CDR1 SGHDT and CDR2 YYEEEE. CDR3 sequence: CASSLGRLPAYEQYF. The CDR3 bases are TGCGCCAGCAGCTTGGGGAGACTCCCAGCCTACGAGCAGTACTTC.

This rearrangement joins TRBV25-1 to TRBJ1-6; no clear D gene. Germline V lookup: CDR1 MGHDK, CDR2 SYGVNS. CDR3 length: 13 residues. With 0 bases removed from V and 8 bases from J, the gap between germline ends came to 5 bases. The CDR3 DNA sequence: TGTGCCAGCAGTGAATACCCGTATTCACCCCTCCACTTT. The encoded protein is CASSEYPYSPLHF.

This rearrangement joins TRBV5-1 to TRBJ1-1, with D unresolved. Germline CDR1 and CDR2: SGHRS and YFSETQ. This CDR3 is built from 16 residues. V was clipped by 4 bases and J by 0 bases, with 16 bases between them. The CDR3 here is CASSLYRSGLNTEAFF. The CDR3 nucleotides are TGCGCCAGCAGCCTATACCGCTCAGGTCTGAACACTGAAGCTTTCTTT. Variable domain in full (rest from reference TRBV5-1 and TRBJ1-1): KAGVTQTPRYLIKTRGQQVTLSCSPISGHRSVSWYQQTPGQGLQFLFEYFSETQRNKGNFPGRFSGRQFSNSRSEMNVSTLELGDSALYLCASSLYRSGLNTEAFFGQGTRLTVV.

V is TRBV6-1 and J is TRBJ2-7; TRBD2 matches 7 bases. With V trimmed by 6 bases and J by 2 bases, 7 bases remained unmatched. From germline, CDR1 is MNHNS and CDR2 SASEGT. CDR3 length: 14 residues. This CDR3 is CASRAWGGTYEQYF. The CDR3 DNA sequence: TGTGCCAGCAGGGCCTGGGGGGGAACCTACGAGCAGTACTTC.

This chain uses TRBV6-5 with TRBJ2-1; 15 positions agree with TRBD2. The CDR3 loop spans 15 amino acids. CDR1 is MNHEY, CDR2 SVGAGI, per germline. Germline trimming cut 4 bases from V and 6 bases from J; bases unmatched to any gene: 1. This CDR3 reads CASSSGLAGGNEQFF. CDR3 DNA: TGTGCCAGCAGTTCGGGACTAGCGGGGGGCAATGAGCAGTTCTTC.

The chain uses TRBV9 and TRBJ2-4; 7 bases match TRBD2. Unmatched junction bases numbered 5, after V lost 3 bases and J lost 5 bases. Germline V gene data show CDR1 as SGDLS and CDR2 as YYNGEE. The CDR3 has 14 residues. The CDR3 is CASSDPRGENIQYF. The CDR3 DNA is TGTGCCAGCAGCGACCCCCGGGGGGAAAACATTCAGTACTTC.

This chain uses TRBV6-5 with TRBJ2-3; 7 nucleotides line up with TRBD1. Germline lookup yields CDR1 MNHEY and CDR2 SVGAGI. The CDR3 sequence is 15 residues long. Germline trimming cut 7 bases from V and 2 bases from J; bases unmatched to any gene: 9. The DNA for the CDR3 is TGTGCCAGCACCCGGAGAGGACAGGACACAGATACGCAGTATTTT. Its protein product is CASTRRGQDTDTQYF.

The chain employs TRBV6-6 and TRBJ2-5, with 9 positions matching TRBD2. Germline CDR1 reads MNHNY; CDR2 reads SVGAGI (reference sequence). The CDR3 has 14 amino acids. V lost 6 bases, J lost 14 bases, and 16 bases stayed unmatched. The CDR3 here is CASRPSGEAYEQYF. For the CDR3, the DNA is TGTGCCAGCAGACCTAGCGGGGAAGCCTACGAGCAATACTTC.

The chain recombines TRBV6-5 with TRBJ2-5; the D is unclear. V was shortened by 8 bases and J by 0 bases, with 10 bases between the two germline ends. The germline gives CDR1 MNHEY, CDR2 SVGAGI. This CDR3 is 13 amino acids long. The CDR3 loop is CASPYVYQETQYF. In nucleotides, the CDR3 is TGTGCCAGCCCCTACGTCTACCAAGAGACCCAGTACTTC.

The rearrangement uses TRBV7-6 and TRBJ2-2, with 8 bases aligning to TRBD2. The germline CDR1 and CDR2 sequences are SGHVS and FNYEAQ. With 5 bases clipped from V and 4 bases from J, the junction kept 3 bases outside the gene matches. This CDR3 comprises 14 residues. This CDR3 is CASSHSGITGELFF. CDR3 DNA sequence: TGTGCCAGCAGCCATAGCGGGATCACCGGGGAGCTGTTTTTT.

The chain couples TRBV5-1 to TRBJ2-1; 10 bases fit TRBD1. Germline values: CDR1 SGHRS, CDR2 YFSETQ. V lost 2 bases, J lost 2 bases, and 4 bases stayed unmatched. The CDR3 loop spans 16 amino acids. CDR3 loop: CASSFSGTGAYNEQFF. Here the CDR3 DNA reads TGCGCCAGCAGCTTTTCCGGGACAGGGGCCTACAATGAGCAGTTCTTC. Combining the CDR3 with reference TRBV5-1 and TRBJ2-1 gives the whole variable domain KAGVTQTPRYLIKTRGQQVTLSCSPISGHRSVSWYQQTPGQGLQFLFEYFSETQRNKGNFPGRFSGRQFSNSRSEMNVSTLELGDSALYLCASSFSGTGAYNEQFFGPGTRLTVL.